The clone carrying this TCR beta chain showed up many times. The CDR3 is made up of 16 amino acids. Unmatched junction bases numbered 9, after V lost 6 bases and J lost 3 bases. All donors were healthy Caucasians. The data are from a study of identical twins. cDNA molecules carried unique molecular identifiers, and template switching added a universal primer site. Each CDR3 protein gets one entry after TCRdb re-called the 5' RACE reads with MiXCR. The profile shows just under 650,000 distinct CDR3 sequences, just over 7% of them singletons. The sample was also reused in another study, on yellow fever vaccine responses in identical twins. This second study notes: Twins reportedly had a vaccine T cell response that seemed partly convergent, partly personalized.

The chain has TRBV12-3 or TRBV12-4 and TRBJ1-5; TRBD1 agrees at 9 bases. The sequencing input was PBMCs. The TCR originated in a woman between 18 and 29 years old in good health. CDR3 nucleotides: TGTGCCAGCAGAGAGCCCGGGACAGGGCACAATCAGCCCCAGCATTTT. Protein: CASREPGTGHNQPQHF.